Listed here are 17 T cell receptor beta chains from one sample, sequenced in a study of blood T cell repertoires in COVID-19 (dated by TCRdb to the early 2020s). The library was made by the immunoSEQ multiplex PCR assay. Not all clones reach the TCRdb copy of this immuneACCESS table, which keeps in-frame sequences only. Checked studies attribute under half of the gap to unresolved V genes and leave the rest unexplained. Across this sample there are roughly 85,000 clones, with roughly 73% seen only once. Clones ranked in the top ten supply over 9.5% of the sample. What was sequenced was peripheral blood. These receptors were taken from a human donor in a cohort sampled during active COVID-19.

The gene calls are TRBV2 and TRBJ1-3; no clear D. Germline V CDR1 and CDR2: SNHLY, FYNNEI. The V end lost 8 bases, the J end lost 0 bases, and 14 bases lay between the germline ends. CDR3 length equals 15 residues. The CDR3 region is CASSRESRSGNTIYF. CDR3 nucleotides: TGTGCCAGCTCCCGGGAGAGCCGCTCTGGAAACACCATATATTTT.

The table lists this clone with a count of one. The chain employs TRBV7-2 and TRBJ1-1, with a tentative D call TRBD1 (5 bases). Germline V gives CDR1 SGHTA, CDR2 FQGNSA. V was trimmed by 3 bases and J by 5 bases, leaving 16 bases between them. The CDR3 has 15 amino acids. CDR3 sequence reads: CASSFGTGGGTEAFF. The CDR3 nucleotides are TGTGCCAGCAGCTTTGGGACGGGCGGGGGGACTGAAGCTTTCTTT.

The chain employs TRBV18 and TRBJ2-7, with TRBD2 identical over 8 bases. This CDR3 has 14 amino acids. Germline CDR1 KGHSH, CDR2 LQKENI. V trimming: 6 bases; J trimming: 3 bases; junction bases outside the gene matches: 7. The CDR3 nucleotides read TGTGCCAGCTCCACGGGGGGGACAAACTACGAGCAGTACTTC. It codes for CASSTGGTNYEQYF.

This chain connects TRBV5-6 to TRBJ2-7; possibly TRBD2 for D (6 bases). Deletions cut 0 bases from V and 3 bases from J, with 16 bases between. The CDR3 has 16 amino acids. Germline V gene lookup returns CDR1 SGHDT and CDR2 YYEEEE. The CDR3: CASSLVGGLVVYEQYF. The CDR3 region has the DNA TGTGCCAGCAGCTTGGTGGGGGGTCTTGTAGTCTACGAGCAGTACTTC.

This clone was detected once. The V gene is TRBV6-5, the J gene TRBJ2-7, with 7 nucleotides matching TRBD1. V trimming: 5 bases; J trimming: 2 bases; junction bases outside the gene matches: 6. The CDR3 covers 14 residues. Germline V gives CDR1 MNHEY, CDR2 SVGAGI. CDR3 coding DNA: TGTGCCAGCAGTCGTCGACAGGGCACCTACGAGCAGTACTTC. Residues: CASSRRQGTYEQYF.

The chain uses TRBV15 and TRBJ1-2, with D unresolved. The ends were cut back, 1 base at V and 3 bases at J, with 6 bases in the middle. The CDR3 sequence is 13 residues long. Germline CDR1 LNHNV, CDR2 YYDKDF (reference sequence). CDR3 sequence (DNA): TGTGCCACCAGCAGAGGACACGACTATGGCTACACCTTC. Residues: CATSRGHDYGYTF.

The chain has TRBV2 and TRBJ1-6; D gene uncertain. The CDR3 contains 13 residues. Germline V lookup: CDR1 SNHLY, CDR2 FYNNEI. V gave up 3 bases and J gave up 7 bases, with 7 bases separating them. As DNA, the CDR3 is TGTGCCAGCAGTGAGTTACGGAATTCACCCCTCCACTTT. This translates into CASSELRNSPLHF.

The chain joins TRBV18 to TRBJ1-5, with D possibly matching TRBD1 (6 bases). The germline gives CDR1 KGHSH, CDR2 LQKENI. Deletions cut 4 bases from V and 3 bases from J, with 7 bases between. The CDR3 has 13 amino acids. The CDR3: CASSQGDNQPQHF. CDR3 DNA: TGTGCCAGCTCACAGGGGGACAATCAGCCCCAGCATTTT.

V gene TRBV19 combines with J gene TRBJ1-1; no firm D call. Germline V gene sequence: CDR1 LNHDA, CDR2 SQIVND (reference sequence). The CDR3 has 11 residues. The ends were cut back, 1 base at V and 8 bases at J, with 5 bases in the middle. The CDR3 region has the DNA TGTGCCAGTAGTATAGCAGGAGAAGCTTTCTTT. Translated: CASSIAGEAFF.

The J gene is TRBJ2-1, the V gene TRBV5-1; maybe TRBD1 (6 bases). CDR3 length equals 13 residues. Between the trimmed V and J ends, which lost 3 bases and 5 bases, there was a span of 9 bases. Germline V gene sequence: CDR1 SGHRS, CDR2 YFSETQ. CDR3 DNA: TGCGCCAGCAGCTACGGACAGAACAATGAGCAGTTCTTC. Its protein product is CASSYGQNNEQFF.

This chain connects TRBV6-4 to TRBJ1-1; D unclear. The CDR3 loop spans 14 amino acids. Germline V gene lookup returns CDR1 MRHNA and CDR2 SNTAGT. The V and J ends lost 6 bases and 1 base respectively, with 12 bases between them. The CDR3 coding sequence is TGTGCCAGCAGCCCCGCAGGTGGGAACACTGAAGCTTTCTTT. It encodes CASSPAGGNTEAFF.

The chain has TRBV24-1 and TRBJ1-6; D possibly corresponds to TRBD1 (5 bases). This CDR3 contains 13 residues. CDR1 is KGHDR, CDR2 SFDVKD, per germline. V lost 5 bases and J lost 7, with 8 bases in between. CDR3 in DNA: TGTGCCACCAGTGGTAACAGGAATTCACCCCTCCACTTT. Protein: CATSGNRNSPLHF.

The chain combines TRBV5-4 with TRBJ2-2; tentatively, D is TRBD1 (6 bases). Germline values: CDR1 SGHNT, CDR2 YYREEE (reference sequence). This CDR3 contains 16 residues. The germline V and J ends were trimmed by 3 bases and 3 bases, with 15 bases remaining between them. Here the CDR3 reads CASSSLGQGHTGELFF. The CDR3 region has the DNA TGTGCCAGCAGCTCCCTCGGGCAGGGGCACACCGGGGAGCTGTTTTTT.

V gene TRBV30 combines with J gene TRBJ2-7, with 8 bases that match TRBD1. The CDR3 is made up of 13 amino acids. CDR1 and CDR2 from the germline V gene are GTSNPN and SVGIG (reference sequence). The V segment lost 4 bases and the J segment 3 bases; nucleotides outside the gene matches: 5. The DNA of the CDR3 is TGTGCCTGGACGGCAGGGGGCTACTACGAGCAGTACTTC. Amino acid sequence: CAWTAGGYYEQYF.

The J gene is TRBJ1-6, the V gene TRBV28, with 9 bases aligning to TRBD1. J gave up 10 bases and V 6 bases, and 4 bases lay outside the gene matches. CDR1 is MDHEN and CDR2 is SYDVKM in the germline V gene. The CDR3 is 13 amino acids. CDR3: CASRTGGKSPLHF. CDR3 in DNA: TGTGCCAGCAGGACAGGGGGAAAGTCACCCCTCCACTTT.

The rearrangement uses TRBV6-5 and TRBJ2-4; D is unclear. V lost 6 bases, J lost 0 bases, and 3 bases lay in between. This CDR3 has 12 amino acids. CDR1 is MNHEY, CDR2 SVGAGI, per germline. The CDR3 DNA sequence: TGTGCCAGCAGACTAGCCAAAAACATTCAGTACTTC. Protein: CASRLAKNIQYF.

The CDR3 is CASSVTAGNTIYF. Written as DNA, the CDR3 is TGTGCCAGCAGCGTGACAGCCGGAAACACCATATATTTT. The chain recombines TRBV5-6 with TRBJ1-3; D is possibly TRBD1 (5 bases). Trimming shortened V by 4 bases and J by 4 bases, and 9 bases separated the two germline ends. This CDR3 has 13 residues. The V gene's germline CDR1 is SGHDT and CDR2 YYEEEE.